The 3 T cell receptor beta chains below were found in one sample sequenced in a study of cytomegalovirus exposure and HLA in healthy donors. Both 60 Vbeta primers and 13 Jbeta primers went into the PCR. TCRdb's copy holds only in-frame clones and misses some; the assay was immunoSEQ multiplex PCR. The sample lists some 110,000 clones; roughly 80% were seen once. Sequencing input: PBMCs. The receptors shown here come from a man aged 55 to 70 in good health and CMV-seronegative.

The chain couples TRBV5-1 to TRBJ2-7; 9 positions agree with TRBD1. V was pared by 1 base and J by 2 bases, with 4 bases of the junction left unmatched. Germline values: CDR1 SGHRS, CDR2 YFSETQ. The CDR3 runs 15 residues. The CDR3 here is CASSLTGQGPYEQYV. The CDR3 region has the DNA TGCGCCAGCAGCTTGACGGGACAGGGTCCCTACGAGCAGTACGTC.

This clone was picked up one time. The V gene is TRBV7-2, the J gene TRBJ1-5; 7 bases line up with TRBD1. CDR1 and CDR2 (germline): SGHTA, FQGNSA. This CDR3 has 14 residues. Unmatched junction bases numbered 1, after V lost 2 bases and J lost 3 bases. CDR3 in amino acids: CASSLTGANQPQHF. In DNA, the CDR3 is TGTGCCAGCAGCTTAACAGGGGCCAATCAGCCCCAGCATTTT.

The V gene is TRBV5-7, the J gene TRBJ2-1; D is unclear. TRBV5-7 is reported as an ORF; its role is uncertain. The CDR3 is made up of 17 amino acids. Trimming removed 4 bases from V and 1 base from J, with 18 bases in between. CDR3 nucleotides: TGTGCCAGCAGCCACTTCGAACAGTACGATTCCTACAATGAGCAGTTCTTC. It is translated as CASSHFEQYDSYNEQFF.